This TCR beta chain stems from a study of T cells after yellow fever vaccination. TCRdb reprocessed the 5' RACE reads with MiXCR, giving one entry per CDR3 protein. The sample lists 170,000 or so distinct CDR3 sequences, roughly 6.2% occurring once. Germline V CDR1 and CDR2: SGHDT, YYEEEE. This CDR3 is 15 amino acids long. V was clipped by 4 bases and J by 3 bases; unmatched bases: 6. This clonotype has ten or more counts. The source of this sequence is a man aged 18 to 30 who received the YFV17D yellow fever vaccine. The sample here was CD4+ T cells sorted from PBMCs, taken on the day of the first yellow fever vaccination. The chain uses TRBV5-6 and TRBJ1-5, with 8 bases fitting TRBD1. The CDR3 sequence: CASSRDRGPNQPQHF. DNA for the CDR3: TGTGCCAGCAGCCGTGACAGGGGACCCAATCAGCCCCAGCATTTT.